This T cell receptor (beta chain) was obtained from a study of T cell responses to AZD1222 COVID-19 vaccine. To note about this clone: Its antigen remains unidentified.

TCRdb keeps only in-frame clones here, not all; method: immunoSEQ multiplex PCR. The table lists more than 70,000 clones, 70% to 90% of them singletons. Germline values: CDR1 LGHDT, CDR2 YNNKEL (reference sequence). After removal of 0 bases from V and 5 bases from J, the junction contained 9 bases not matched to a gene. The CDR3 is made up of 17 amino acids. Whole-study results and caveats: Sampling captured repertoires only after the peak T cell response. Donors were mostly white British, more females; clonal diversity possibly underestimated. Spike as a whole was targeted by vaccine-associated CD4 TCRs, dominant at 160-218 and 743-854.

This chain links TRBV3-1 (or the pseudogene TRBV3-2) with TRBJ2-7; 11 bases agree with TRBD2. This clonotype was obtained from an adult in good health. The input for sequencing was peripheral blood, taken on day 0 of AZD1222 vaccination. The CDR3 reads CASSQDGSGRAINEQYF. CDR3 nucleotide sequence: TGTGCCAGCAGCCAAGACGGTAGCGGGAGGGCCATCAACGAGCAGTACTTC.